This T cell receptor beta chain stems from a study of shared clonotypes between healthy human individuals. Germline V gene sequence: CDR1 MDHEN, CDR2 SYDVKM. The CDR3 totals 13 residues. Trimming pared 9 bases from V and 3 bases from J, leaving 12 bases between. Sequenced by immunoSEQ multiplex PCR; TCRdb stores in-frame clones only, minus some. The sample includes under 2.5 million clones, just under 95% of them seen just once. The receptor was derived from a man younger than 35 in good health. Some clones in this sample may be carry-over from other donors' samples. The chain links TRBV28 to TRBJ1-5; tentative D call: TRBD1 (5 bases). The sample taken for sequencing was naive CD4+ T cells from PBMCs. Subset defined: CD45RA+ positively selected. CDR3 region: CASSGLFNQPQHF. The CDR3 DNA is TGTGCCAGTTCAGGGCTTTTCAATCAGCCCCAGCATTTT.